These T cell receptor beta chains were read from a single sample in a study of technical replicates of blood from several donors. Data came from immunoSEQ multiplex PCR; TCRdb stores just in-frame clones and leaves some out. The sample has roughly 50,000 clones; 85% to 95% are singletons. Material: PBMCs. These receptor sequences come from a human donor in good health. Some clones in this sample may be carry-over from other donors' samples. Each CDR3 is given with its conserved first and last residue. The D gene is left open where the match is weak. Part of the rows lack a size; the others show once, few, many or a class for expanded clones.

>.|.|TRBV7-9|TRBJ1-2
CASSLFEPSAGYTF
TGTGCCAGCAGCTTGTTTGAGCCCTCTGCTGGCTACACCTTC
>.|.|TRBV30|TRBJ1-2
CAWIRHFGYTF
TGTGCCTGGATAAGACACTTCGGCTACACCTTC
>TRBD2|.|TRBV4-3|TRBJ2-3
CASSHLGGADTQYF
TGCGCCAGCAGCCATCTCGGGGGGGCAGATACGCAGTATTTT
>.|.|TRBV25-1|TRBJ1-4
CASRRSRGGHNEKLFF
TGTGCCAGCAGGCGGAGTCGGGGGGGCCATAATGAAAAACTGTTTTTT
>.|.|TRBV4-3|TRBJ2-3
CASSTGSTDTQYF
TGCGCCAGCAGTACGGGGAGCACAGATACGCAGTATTTT
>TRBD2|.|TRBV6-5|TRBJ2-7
CASSASGRAREQYF
TGTGCCAGCAGTGCTAGCGGGAGGGCTAGAGAGCAGTACTTC
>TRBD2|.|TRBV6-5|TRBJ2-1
CASSGETSGRREQFF
TGTGCCAGCTCGGGGGAGACTAGCGGGAGGAGGGAGCAGTTCTTC
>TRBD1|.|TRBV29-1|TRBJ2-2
CSVEGQVSTGELFF
TGCAGCGTTGAGGGACAGGTCTCCACCGGGGAGCTGTTTTTT
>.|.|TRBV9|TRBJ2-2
CASSGWHTGELFF
TGTGCCAGCAGCGGTTGGCACACCGGGGAGCTGTTTTTT
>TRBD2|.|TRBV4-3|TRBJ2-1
CASSQGATSGSFDEQFF
TGCGCCAGCAGCCAAGGAGCGACTAGCGGGAGTTTTGATGAGCAGTTCTTC
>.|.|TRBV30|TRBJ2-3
CAWTSSRKSTYTDTQYF
TGTGCCTGGACCTCTAGTAGGAAAAGCACCTACACAGATACGCAGTATTTT
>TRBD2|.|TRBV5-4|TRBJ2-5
CASSPGGLAGTRGTQYF
TGTGCCAGCAGCCCGGGCGGACTAGCGGGGACCCGTGGGACCCAGTACTTC
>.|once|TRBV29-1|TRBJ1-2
CSVGPTGPYGYTF
TGCAGCGTTGGCCCCACAGGGCCCTATGGCTACACCTTC
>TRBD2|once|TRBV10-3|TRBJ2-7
CAISESGGGYEQYF
TGTGCCATCAGTGAGTCCGGCGGGGGGTACGAGCAGTACTTC
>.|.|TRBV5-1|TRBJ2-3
CASSSLGGPIDTQYF
TGCGCCAGCAGCTCCCTCGGGGGGCCGATAGATACGCAGTATTTT
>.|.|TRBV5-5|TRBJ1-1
CASSRHRVNTEAFF
TGTGCCAGCAGCCGGCACAGGGTAAACACTGAAGCTTTCTTT
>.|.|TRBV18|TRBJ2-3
CASSPPTRTDTQYF
TGTGCCAGCTCACCACCGACACGCACAGATACGCAGTATTTT
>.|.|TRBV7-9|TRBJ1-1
CASSLGGGMNTEAFF
TGTGCCAGCAGCTTAGGTGGCGGCATGAACACTGAAGCTTTCTTT
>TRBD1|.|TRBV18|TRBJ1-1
CASSRGQGMGNTEAFF
TGTGCCAGCTCACGGGGACAGGGGATGGGAAACACTGAAGCTTTCTTT
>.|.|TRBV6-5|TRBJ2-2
CASSPGHLTGELFF
TGTGCCAGCAGCCCGGGACATCTCACCGGGGAGCTGTTTTTT
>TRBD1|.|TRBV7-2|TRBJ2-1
CASSLFGTGIVDEQFF
TGTGCCAGCAGCTTATTTGGGACAGGGATAGTCGATGAGCAGTTCTTC
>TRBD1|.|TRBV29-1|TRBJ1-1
CSVVRGLNTEAFF
TGCAGCGTTGTCAGGGGGCTGAACACTGAAGCTTTCTTT
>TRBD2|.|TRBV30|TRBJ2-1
CACVTSGRNEQFF
TGTGCCTGTGTTACTAGCGGGAGGAATGAGCAGTTCTTC
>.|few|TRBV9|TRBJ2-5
CASSQGQQETQYF
TGTGCCAGCAGCCAAGGACAGCAAGAGACCCAGTACTTC
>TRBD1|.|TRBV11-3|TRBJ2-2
CASSLVTGGTGELFF
TGTGCCAGCAGCTTAGTAACAGGGGGCACCGGGGAGCTGTTTTTT
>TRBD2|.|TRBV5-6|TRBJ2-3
CASSALAGGRVDTQYF
TGTGCCAGCAGCGCCCTAGCGGGGGGAAGGGTGGATACGCAGTATTTT
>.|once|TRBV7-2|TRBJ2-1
CASSLGGGGRSFF
TGTGCCAGCAGCTTAGGGGGGGGCGGTCGTAGTTTCTTC
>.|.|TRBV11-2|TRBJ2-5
CASSTWRGGEETQYF
TGTGCCAGCAGCACCTGGCGGGGAGGCGAAGAGACCCAGTACTTC
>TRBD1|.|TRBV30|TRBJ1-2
CAFNRGGDYGYTF
TGTGCCTTTAACAGGGGAGGTGACTATGGCTACACCTTC
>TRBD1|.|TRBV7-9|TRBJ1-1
CASSSTGGRRTEAFF
TGTGCCAGCAGCTCGACAGGGGGCCGTCGCACTGAAGCTTTCTTT
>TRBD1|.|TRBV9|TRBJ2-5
CASSVGTGPQETQYF
TGTGCCAGCAGCGTAGGGACAGGCCCTCAGGAGACCCAGTACTTC
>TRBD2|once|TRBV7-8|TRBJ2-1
CASSLAAGEYNEQFF
TGTGCCAGCAGCTTAGCGGCGGGAGAGTACAATGAGCAGTTCTTC
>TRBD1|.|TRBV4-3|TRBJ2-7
CASSQEPVRGTGYHEQYF
TGCGCCAGCAGCCAAGAACCGGTACGCGGGACAGGGTACCACGAGCAGTACTTC
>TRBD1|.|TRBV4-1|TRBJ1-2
CASSLGTGEYGYTF
TGCGCCAGCAGCCTAGGGACAGGGGAATATGGCTACACCTTC
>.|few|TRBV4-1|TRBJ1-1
CASSHLPGQSRDTEAFF
TGCGCCAGCAGCCATCTCCCAGGACAGTCGAGGGACACTGAAGCTTTCTTT
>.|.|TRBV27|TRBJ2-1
CASSPLGGGTYNEQFF
TGTGCCAGCAGTCCTCTAGGCGGGGGCACCTACAATGAGCAGTTCTTC
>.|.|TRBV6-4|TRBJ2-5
CASSESGAETQYF
TGTGCCAGCAGTGAATCAGGGGCAGAGACCCAGTACTTC
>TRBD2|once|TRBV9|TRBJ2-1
CARFSTSGGNEQFF
TGTGCCAGGTTCTCCACTAGCGGGGGGAATGAGCAGTTCTTC
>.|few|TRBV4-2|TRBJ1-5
CASSQVFQATQPQHF
TGTGCCAGCAGCCAAGTATTTCAGGCTACGCAGCCCCAGCATTTT
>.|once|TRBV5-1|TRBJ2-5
CASSLGGYQETQYF
TGCGCCAGCAGCTTGGGCGGATACCAAGAGACCCAGTACTTC
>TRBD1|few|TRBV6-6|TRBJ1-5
CASSYDRGGQPQHF
TGTGCCAGCAGTTACGACAGGGGAGGACAGCCCCAGCATTTT
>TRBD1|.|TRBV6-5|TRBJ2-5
CASRGDRIQETQYF
TGTGCCAGCAGGGGGGACAGGATCCAAGAGACCCAGTACTTC